Below are 20 T cell receptor beta chains sequenced from a single sample in a study of Ad26.COV2.S vaccination and SARS-CoV-2 variants. Assay used: immunoSEQ multiplex PCR; TCRdb lists only in-frame clones, some missing. The sample lists about 470,000 clones, about 90% occurring once. Treatment defined: approximately 18 received Ad26.COV2.S at low or high dose, single or two shots; several received placebo; per-sample allocation not given. The samples were gathered on day 63 after the first injection of vaccine or placebo. Sequencing was performed on peripheral blood, taken in a trial of Ad26.COV2.S vaccine versus placebo. Source of these receptors: a person between 18 and 59 years old who received the Ad26.COV2.S COVID-19 vaccine or a placebo.

This chain uses TRBV28 with TRBJ1-2; no reliable D call. The CDR3 consists of 15 residues. The germline gives CDR1 MDHEN, CDR2 SYDVKM. The ends were cut back, 6 bases at V and 0 bases at J, with 14 bases in the middle. DNA for the CDR3: TGTGCCAGCAGCGAACCTACCGGGACTAACTATGGCTACACCTTC. This translates into CASSEPTGTNYGYTF.

This chain links TRBV7-2 with TRBJ1-3; D is unclear. Trimming stripped 1 base from V and 0 bases from J, with 7 bases between. The CDR3 totals 15 residues. Per the germline V gene, CDR1 is SGHTA and CDR2 is FQGNSA. This chain's CDR3 is CASSLGSVSGNTIYF. CDR3 DNA sequence: TGTGCCAGCAGCTTAGGATCAGTCTCTGGAAACACCATATATTTT.

Only a few counts were recorded for this clone. The rearrangement uses TRBV10-3 and TRBJ2-7, with D tentatively TRBD1 (6 bases). The CDR3 runs to 15 residues. V dropped 10 bases and J dropped 3 bases, with 22 bases sitting between them. Germline V gene data show CDR1 as ENHRY and CDR2 as SYGVKD. CDR3 loop: CATHPSGTPYYEQYF. The CDR3 nucleotides read TGTGCCACTCACCCTTCCGGGACACCTTACTACGAGCAGTACTTC.

The gene calls are TRBV7-2 and TRBJ1-2; the D is unclear. V lost 2 bases to trimming and J lost 0 bases, with 10 bases between them. This CDR3 has 15 amino acids. Looked up from germline, CDR1 is SGHTA and CDR2 is FQGNSA. CDR3 loop: CASSLFPGPNYGYTF. The CDR3 coding sequence is TGTGCCAGCAGCTTATTTCCGGGCCCTAACTATGGCTACACCTTC.

This rearrangement joins TRBV28 to TRBJ1-1; TRBD1 is a possible D gene (6 bases). The CDR3 is 14 residues long. Between the trimmed V and J ends, which lost 4 bases and 5 bases, there was a span of 14 bases. Germline V CDR1 and CDR2: MDHEN, SYDVKM. CDR3 amino acids: CASSSYRDRTEAFF. In nucleotides, the CDR3 is TGTGCCAGCAGTTCCTACAGGGATAGGACTGAAGCTTTCTTT. Looking up the rest from reference TRBV28 and TRBJ1-1 gives the full variable domain: DVKVTQSSRYLVKRTGEKVFLECVQDMDHENMFWYRQDPGLGLRLIYFSYDVKMKEKGDIPEGYSVSREKKERFSLILESASTNQTSMYLCASSSYRDRTEAFFGQGTRLTVV.

As DNA, the CDR3 is TGTGCCAGCAGCGCAAAGACAGACACTCCCGGGGAGCTGTTTTTT. It is translated as CASSAKTDTPGELFF. The chain combines TRBV7-2 with TRBJ2-2, with TRBD1 as a possible D gene (5 bases). Trimming removed 5 bases from V and 6 bases from J, with 16 bases in between. This CDR3 has 15 residues. Germline CDR1 is SGHTA and CDR2 is FQGNSA.

The J gene is TRBJ2-3, the V gene TRBV7-9, with 7 bases aligning to TRBD1. This CDR3 is 17 amino acids long. J gave up 3 bases and V 5 bases, and 14 bases lay outside the gene matches. Germline lookup yields CDR1 SEHNR and CDR2 FQNEAQ (reference sequence). The CDR3 DNA reads TGTGCCAGCAGCCCCACGAGGGGGCGCGTCGAAACAGATACGCAGTATTTT. Protein: CASSPTRGRVETDTQYF.

The V and J genes are TRBV3-1 (or the pseudogene TRBV3-2) and TRBJ2-5; 7 bases agree with TRBD1. The V gene end was trimmed by 0 bases and the J gene end by 5 bases; junction bases not matched to a gene: 6. The CDR3 is made up of 15 amino acids. Germline V CDR1 and CDR2: LGHDT, YNNKEL (reference sequence). The chain's CDR3 is CASSQDRDSWETQYF. The CDR3 DNA is TGTGCCAGCAGCCAAGACCGGGACAGCTGGGAGACCCAGTACTTC.

This sequence joins TRBV9 and TRBJ1-2; D uncertain. V dropped 3 bases and J dropped 13 bases, with 19 bases sitting between them. The CDR3 consists of 13 residues. Per germline, CDR1 SGDLS and CDR2 YYNGEE. The CDR3 protein is CASSAQEQSRGTF. The CDR3, as DNA: TGTGCCAGCAGCGCCCAAGAACAGTCGAGAGGCACCTTC.

The chain is built from TRBV5-1 and TRBJ2-7; unclear D gene. The CDR3 covers 13 residues. CDR1 and CDR2 (germline): SGHRS, YFSETQ. V was trimmed by 2 bases and J by 0 bases, leaving 6 bases between them. CDR3 loop: CASSLRHSYEQYF. The CDR3 bases are TGCGCCAGCAGCTTAAGACACTCCTACGAGCAGTACTTC. Full variable domain (rest looked up from reference TRBV5-1 and TRBJ2-7): KAGVTQTPRYLIKTRGQQVTLSCSPISGHRSVSWYQQTPGQGLQFLFEYFSETQRNKGNFPGRFSGRQFSNSRSEMNVSTLELGDSALYLCASSLRHSYEQYFGPGTRLTVT.

This sequence joins TRBV7-3 and TRBJ2-3, with D unresolved. CDR3 length: 13 residues. Germline V gives CDR1 SGHTA, CDR2 FQGTGA. V lost 5 bases and J lost 1, with 7 bases in between. The chain's CDR3 is CASSPLGTDTQYF. The CDR3 coding sequence is TGTGCCAGCAGCCCTCTGGGCACAGATACGCAGTATTTT. The full variable domain, in which reference TRBV7-3 and TRBJ2-3 provide the parts outside the CDR3, is GAGVSQTPSNKVTEKGKYVELRCDPISGHTALYWYRQSLGQGPEFLIYFQGTGAADDSGLPNDRFFAVRPEGSVSTLKIQRTERGDSAVYLCASSPLGTDTQYFGPGTRLTVL.

This chain links TRBV15 with TRBJ2-7; D is unclear. Germline values: CDR1 LNHNV, CDR2 YYDKDF (reference sequence). This CDR3 contains 15 residues. Trimming removed 0 bases from V and 5 bases from J, with 14 bases in between. For the CDR3, the DNA is TGTGCCACCAGCAGAGATATAGGCGTAGGAAACGAGCAGTACTTC. This translates into CATSRDIGVGNEQYF.

The chain links TRBV29-1 to TRBJ1-2, with D unresolved. CDR3 length: 12 residues. V lost 5 bases and J 3 bases, leaving 10 bases between the germline ends. Looked up from germline, CDR1 is SQVTM and CDR2 is ANQGSEA. The CDR3 sequence is CSVTGRDYGYTF. For the CDR3, the DNA is TGCAGCGTTACCGGGAGGGACTATGGCTACACCTTC.

Details on this clone: A junction boundary mismatches the germline segment, possibly from a read error. The chain employs TRBV11-3 and TRBJ2-3; 7 bases align to TRBD1. The CDR3 extends over 12 amino acids. Germline CDR1 is SGHNT and CDR2 is YENEEA. This CDR3 reads CASSRGTETQYF. The CDR3 DNA reads TGTGCCAGCAGCCGTGGGACAGAAACGCAGTATTTT. The variable domain in full, with the rest retrieved from reference TRBV11-3 and TRBJ2-3, is EAGVVQSPRYKIIEKKQPVAFWCNPISGHNTLYWYLQNLGQGPELLIRYENEEAVDDSQLPKDRFSAERLKGVDSTLKIQPAELGDSAVYLCASSRGTETQYFGPGTRLTVL.

V is TRBV5-1 and J is TRBJ2-1, with 15 bases that match TRBD2. The CDR3 totals 16 residues. In germline, CDR1 is SGHRS, CDR2 YFSETQ. V dropped 3 bases and J dropped 7; count of bases not matched to a gene: 5. In DNA, the CDR3 is TGCGCCAGCAGCTCGGGACTAGCGGGAGGTAATAATGAGCAGTTCTTC. Amino acids: CASSSGLAGGNNEQFF.

V is TRBV30 and J is TRBJ2-1; 9 nucleotides line up with TRBD1. Germline CDR1 and CDR2: GTSNPN and SVGIG (reference sequence). With 4 bases clipped from V and 2 bases from J, the junction kept 6 bases outside the gene matches. The CDR3 consists of 15 residues. The CDR3 DNA reads as TGTGCCTGGAACCCGGGACAGGGCACCTACAATGAGCAGTTCTTC. Translated, it gives CAWNPGQGTYNEQFF.

This chain links TRBV11-2 with TRBJ1-4; tentatively, D is TRBD1 (5 bases). This CDR3 has 15 residues. Germline V CDR1 and CDR2: SGHAT, FQNNGV. V gave up 5 bases and J gave up 5 bases, with 15 bases separating them. The CDR3 spells CASSPPGRVNEKLFF. CDR3 sequence (DNA): TGTGCCAGCAGCCCCCCGGGACGGGTAAATGAAAAACTGTTTTTT. Looking up the rest from reference TRBV11-2 and TRBJ1-4 gives the full variable domain: EAGVAQSPRYKIIEKRQSVAFWCNPISGHATLYWYQQILGQGPKLLIQFQNNGVVDDSQLPKDRFSAERLKGVDSTLKIQPAKLEDSAVYLCASSPPGRVNEKLFFGSGTQLSVL.

V and J are TRBV7-9 and TRBJ2-5, with D unclear. The CDR3 length is 12 residues. Trimming took off 3 bases at V and 2 bases at J, with 4 bases between the two ends. The germline V gene has CDR1 SEHNR and CDR2 FQNEAQ (reference sequence). The CDR3 bases are TGTGCCAGCAGCTTCCGGCAAGAGACCCAGTACTTC. Encoded protein: CASSFRQETQYF. Variable domain in full (rest from reference TRBV7-9 and TRBJ2-5): DTGVSQNPRHKITKRGQNVTFRCDPISEHNRLYWYRQTLGQGPEFLTYFQNEAQLEKSRLLSDRFSAERPKGSFSTLEIQRTEQGDSAMYLCASSFRQETQYFGPGTRLLVL.

This rearrangement joins TRBV18 to TRBJ2-6; 7 nucleotides agree with TRBD1. V was clipped by 1 base and J by 2 bases; unmatched bases: 5. CDR3 length equals 17 residues. Germline lookup yields CDR1 KGHSH and CDR2 LQKENI. CDR3 DNA: TGTGCCAGCTCACCACTCGAGACAGGGACTGGGGCCAACGTCCTGACTTTC. Encoded protein: CASSPLETGTGANVLTF.

The chain is built from TRBV7-9 and TRBJ2-2; 8 bases line up with TRBD1. J lost 7 bases, V lost 7 bases, and 8 bases had no gene match. Germline-derived CDR1 and CDR2 are SEHNR and FQNEAQ (reference sequence). This CDR3 contains 14 residues. As DNA, the CDR3 is TGTGCCAGCACCATGACAGGGGTCAGCGGGGAGCTGTTTTTT. Translating it yields CASTMTGVSGELFF.